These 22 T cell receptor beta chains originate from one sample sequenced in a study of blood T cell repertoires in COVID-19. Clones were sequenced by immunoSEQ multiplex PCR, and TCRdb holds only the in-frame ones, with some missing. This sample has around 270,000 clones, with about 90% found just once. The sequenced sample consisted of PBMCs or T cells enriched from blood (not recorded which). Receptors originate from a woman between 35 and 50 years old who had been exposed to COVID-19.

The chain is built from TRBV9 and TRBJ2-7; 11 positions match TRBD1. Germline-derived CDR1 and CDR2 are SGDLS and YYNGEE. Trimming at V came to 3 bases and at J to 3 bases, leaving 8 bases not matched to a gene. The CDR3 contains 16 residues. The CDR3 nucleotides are TGTGCCAGCAGCGGTAAGCAGGGGACAGGGGGCTACGAGCAGTACTTC. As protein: CASSGKQGTGGYEQYF.

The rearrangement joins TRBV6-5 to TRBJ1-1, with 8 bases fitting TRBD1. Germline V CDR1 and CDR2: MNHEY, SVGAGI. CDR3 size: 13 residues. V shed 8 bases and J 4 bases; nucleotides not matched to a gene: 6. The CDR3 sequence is CASGRQGITEAFF. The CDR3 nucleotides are TGTGCCAGCGGACGACAGGGGATCACTGAAGCTTTCTTT.

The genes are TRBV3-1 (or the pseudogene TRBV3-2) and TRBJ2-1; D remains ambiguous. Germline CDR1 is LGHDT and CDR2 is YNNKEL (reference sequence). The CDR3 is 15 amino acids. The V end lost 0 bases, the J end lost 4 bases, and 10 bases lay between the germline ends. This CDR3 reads CASSQDMAVYNEQFF. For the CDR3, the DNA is TGTGCCAGCAGCCAAGATATGGCCGTTTACAATGAGCAGTTCTTC.

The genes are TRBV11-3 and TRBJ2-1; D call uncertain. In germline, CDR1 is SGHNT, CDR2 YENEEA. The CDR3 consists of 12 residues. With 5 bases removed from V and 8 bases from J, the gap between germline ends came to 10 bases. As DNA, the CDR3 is TGTGCCAGCAGCCGATCACGGGATGAGCAGTTCTTC. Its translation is CASSRSRDEQFF.

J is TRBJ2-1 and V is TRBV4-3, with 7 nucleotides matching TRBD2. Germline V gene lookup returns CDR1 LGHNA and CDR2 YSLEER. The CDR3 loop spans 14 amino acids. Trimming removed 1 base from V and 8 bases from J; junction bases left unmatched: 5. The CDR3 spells CASSQVRAGHEQFF. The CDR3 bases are TGCGCCAGCAGCCAAGTTCGAGCGGGGCATGAGCAGTTCTTC.

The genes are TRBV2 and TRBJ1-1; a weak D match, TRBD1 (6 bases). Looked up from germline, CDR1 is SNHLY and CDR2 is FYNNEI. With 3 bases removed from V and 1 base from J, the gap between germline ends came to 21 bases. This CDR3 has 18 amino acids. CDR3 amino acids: CASSDPYLLAGANTEAFF. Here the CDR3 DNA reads TGTGCCAGCAGTGATCCGTATTTATTGGCGGGGGCGAACACTGAAGCTTTCTTT.

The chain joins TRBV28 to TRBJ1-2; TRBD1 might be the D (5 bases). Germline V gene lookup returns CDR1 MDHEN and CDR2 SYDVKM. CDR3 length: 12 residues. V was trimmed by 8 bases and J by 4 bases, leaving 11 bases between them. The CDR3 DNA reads TGTGCCAGCGTAACAGGTAGCTATGGCTACACCTTC. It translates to CASVTGSYGYTF.

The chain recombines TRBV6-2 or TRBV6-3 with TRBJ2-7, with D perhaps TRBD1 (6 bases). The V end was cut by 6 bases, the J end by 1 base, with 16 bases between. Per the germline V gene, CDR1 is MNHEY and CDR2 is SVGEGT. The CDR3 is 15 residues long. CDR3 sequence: CASSLWAGASYEQYF. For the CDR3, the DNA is TGTGCCAGCAGCCTGTGGGCAGGGGCATCCTACGAGCAGTACTTC.

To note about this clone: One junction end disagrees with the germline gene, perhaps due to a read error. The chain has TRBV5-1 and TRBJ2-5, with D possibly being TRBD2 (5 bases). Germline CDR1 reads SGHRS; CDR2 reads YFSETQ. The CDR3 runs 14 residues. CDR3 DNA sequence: TGTGCCAGCAGCTCCGGACTGGGCCAAGAGACCCAGTACTTC. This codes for CASSSGLGQETQYF.

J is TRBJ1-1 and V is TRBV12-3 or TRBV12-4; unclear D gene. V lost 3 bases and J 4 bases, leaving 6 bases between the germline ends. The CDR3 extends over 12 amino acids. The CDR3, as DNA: TGTGCCAGCAGTTTCTCTACCACTGAAGCTTTCTTT. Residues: CASSFSTTEAFF.

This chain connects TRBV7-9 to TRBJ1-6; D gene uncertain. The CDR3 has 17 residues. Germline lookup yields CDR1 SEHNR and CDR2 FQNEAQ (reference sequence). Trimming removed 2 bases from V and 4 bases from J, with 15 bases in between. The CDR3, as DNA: TGTGCCAGCAGCTTATACCCAGGTGATGGGTATAATTCACCCCTCCACTTT. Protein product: CASSLYPGDGYNSPLHF.

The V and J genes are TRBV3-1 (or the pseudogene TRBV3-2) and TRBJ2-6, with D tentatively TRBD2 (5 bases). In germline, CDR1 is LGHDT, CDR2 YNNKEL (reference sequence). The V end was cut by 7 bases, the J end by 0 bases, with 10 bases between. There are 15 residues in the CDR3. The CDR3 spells CASTGRYSGANVLTF. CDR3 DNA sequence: TGTGCCAGCACGGGGAGATACTCTGGGGCCAACGTCCTGACTTTC.

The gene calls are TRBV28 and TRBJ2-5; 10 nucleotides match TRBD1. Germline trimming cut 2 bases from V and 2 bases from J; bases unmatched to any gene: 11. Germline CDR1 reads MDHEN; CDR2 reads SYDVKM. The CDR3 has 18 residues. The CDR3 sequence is CASSLLLTGQGIQETQYF. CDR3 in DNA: TGTGCCAGCAGTTTACTCTTAACGGGACAGGGGATTCAAGAGACCCAGTACTTC.

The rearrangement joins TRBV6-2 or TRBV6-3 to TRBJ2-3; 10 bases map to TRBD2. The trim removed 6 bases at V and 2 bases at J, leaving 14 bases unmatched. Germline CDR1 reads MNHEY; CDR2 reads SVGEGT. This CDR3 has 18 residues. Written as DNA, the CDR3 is TGTGCCAGCAGCATCCGTGGGGGGCTAGCGGGAGTCACAGATACGCAGTATTTT. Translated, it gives CASSIRGGLAGVTDTQYF.

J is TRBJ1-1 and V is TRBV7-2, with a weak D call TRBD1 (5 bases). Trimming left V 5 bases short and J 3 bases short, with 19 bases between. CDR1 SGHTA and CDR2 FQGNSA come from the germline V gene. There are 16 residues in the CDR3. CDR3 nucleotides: TGTGCCAGCAGCCCCACGTCACCTCAGACAGACACTGAAGCTTTCTTT. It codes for CASSPTSPQTDTEAFF.

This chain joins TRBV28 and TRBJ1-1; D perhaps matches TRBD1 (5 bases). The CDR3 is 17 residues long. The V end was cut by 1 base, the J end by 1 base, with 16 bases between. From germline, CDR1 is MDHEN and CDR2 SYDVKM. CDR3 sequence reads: CASSLYTGPWGNTEAFF. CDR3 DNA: TGTGCCAGCAGTTTATATACAGGCCCCTGGGGGAACACTGAAGCTTTCTTT.

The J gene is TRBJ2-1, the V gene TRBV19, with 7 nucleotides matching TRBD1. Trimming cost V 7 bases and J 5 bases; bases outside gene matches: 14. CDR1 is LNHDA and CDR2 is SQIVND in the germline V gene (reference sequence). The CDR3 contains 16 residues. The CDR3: CASTDLSGTVNNEQFF. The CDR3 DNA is TGTGCCAGTACCGACTTATCCGGGACAGTTAACAATGAGCAGTTCTTC. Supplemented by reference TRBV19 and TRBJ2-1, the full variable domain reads DGGITQSPKYLFRKEGQNVTLSCEQNLNHDAMYWYRQDPGQGLRLIYYSQIVNDFQKGDIAEGYSVSREKKESFPLTVTSAQKNPTAFYLCASTDLSGTVNNEQFFGPGTRLTVL.

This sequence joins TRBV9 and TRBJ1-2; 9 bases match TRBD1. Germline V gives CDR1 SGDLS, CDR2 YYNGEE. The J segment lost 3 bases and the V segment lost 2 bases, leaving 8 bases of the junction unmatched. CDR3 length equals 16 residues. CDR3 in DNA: TGTGCCAGCAGCGTCAGTAGACAGGGGGAGGACTATGGCTACACCTTC. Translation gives CASSVSRQGEDYGYTF.

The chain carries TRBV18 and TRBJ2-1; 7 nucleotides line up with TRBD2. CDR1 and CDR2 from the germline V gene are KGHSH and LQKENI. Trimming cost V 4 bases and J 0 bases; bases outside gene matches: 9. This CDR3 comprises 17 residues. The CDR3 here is CASSLSPAGSSYNEQFF. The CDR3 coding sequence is TGTGCCAGCTCACTGTCCCCAGCGGGGAGCTCCTACAATGAGCAGTTCTTC.

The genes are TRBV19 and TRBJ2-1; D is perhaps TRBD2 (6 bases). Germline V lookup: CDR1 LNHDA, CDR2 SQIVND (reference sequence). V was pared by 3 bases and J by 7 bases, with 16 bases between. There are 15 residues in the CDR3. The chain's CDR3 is CASSMPSVLKNEQFF. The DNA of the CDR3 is TGTGCCAGTAGTATGCCTAGCGTATTAAAAAATGAGCAGTTCTTC.

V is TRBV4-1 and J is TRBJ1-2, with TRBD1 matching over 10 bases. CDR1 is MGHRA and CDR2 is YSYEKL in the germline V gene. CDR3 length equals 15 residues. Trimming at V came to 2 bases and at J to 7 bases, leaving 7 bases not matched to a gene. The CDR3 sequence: CASSQLGQGGGGYTF. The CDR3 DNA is TGCGCCAGCAGCCAACTTGGACAGGGGGGCGGTGGCTACACCTTC.

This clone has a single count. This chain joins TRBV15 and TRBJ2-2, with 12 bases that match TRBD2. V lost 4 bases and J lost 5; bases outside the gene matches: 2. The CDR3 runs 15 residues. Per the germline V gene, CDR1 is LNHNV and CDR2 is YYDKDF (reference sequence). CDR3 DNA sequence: TGTGCCACCAGCATCCTAGCGGGGGGGACCGGGGAGCTGTTTTTT. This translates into CATSILAGGTGELFF.